The source of this T cell receptor (beta chain) is a study of cytomegalovirus exposure and HLA in healthy donors. Study-wide results and caveats: Previous analysis showed most TCR beta V segments were productive about 87% or about 30% of the time.

Researchers ran the PCR with 60 Vbeta and 13 Jbeta primers. Sequencing used immunoSEQ multiplex PCR; TCRdb keeps in-frame clones, though not all of them. The profile shows about 140,000 clones, just under 85% of them singletons. Worth noting for this clone: What it binds is unknown.

This receptor was identified in a woman aged 55-69 years in good health and CMV-seropositive. Sequenced input: PBMCs.

In DNA, the CDR3 is TGTGCCAGCAGCTTCTTCGGGGGGACAGATACGCAGTATTTT. Protein sequence: CASSFFGGTDTQYF. V usage is TRBV9 and J usage is TRBJ2-3; 7 nucleotides agree with TRBD2. The CDR3 sequence is 14 residues long. Germline CDR1 reads SGDLS; CDR2 reads YYNGEE. Trimming cost V 4 bases and J 3 bases; bases outside gene matches: 5.